These 6 T cell receptor beta chains originate from one sample sequenced in a study of response to subunit inactivated influenza vaccine. TCRdb processed the RT-PCR reads anew with MiXCR; each CDR3 protein has one entry. The data contain about 480,000 distinct CDR3 sequences, 13% of them singletons. Material: PBMCs from blood, obtained more than 35 days after vaccination. These receptors were obtained from a man aged 50 to 59 who received an inactivated influenza vaccine.

This clonotype was detected ten times or more. The chain is built from TRBV5-1 and TRBJ2-7; TRBD1 matches 9 bases. Per germline, CDR1 SGHRS and CDR2 YFSETQ. V lost 4 bases to trimming and J lost 3 bases; unmatched junction nucleotides: 5. CDR3 size: 14 residues. The CDR3 is CASSPGTGHYEQYF. CDR3 sequence (DNA): TGCGCCAGCAGCCCCGGGACAGGGCACTACGAGCAGTACTTC. Variable domain in full (rest from reference TRBV5-1 and TRBJ2-7): KAGVTQTPRYLIKTRGQQVTLSCSPISGHRSVSWYQQTPGQGLQFLFEYFSETQRNKGNFPGRFSGRQFSNSRSEMNVSTLELGDSALYLCASSPGTGHYEQYFGPGTRLTVT.

The chain couples TRBV28 to TRBJ2-7, with D unresolved. From germline, CDR1 is MDHEN and CDR2 SYDVKM. The V and J ends lost 3 bases and 3 bases respectively, with 12 bases between them. The CDR3 extends over 14 amino acids. CDR3 bases: TGTGCCAGCAGTTTGTCCCAAGGGCGCTACGAGCAGTACTTC. It yields the protein CASSLSQGRYEQYF.

The V and J genes are TRBV5-6 and TRBJ2-5; maybe TRBD2 (5 bases). The V gene's germline CDR1 is SGHDT and CDR2 YYEEEE. The V gene lost 3 bases and the J gene lost 5 bases, with 11 bases spanning the gap. The CDR3 length is 13 residues. The CDR3, as DNA: TGTGCCAGCAGCTCCTACTCTAGCGAGACCCAGTACTTC. Its translation is CASSSYSSETQYF.

This clonotype was counted only a few times. The chain recombines TRBV20-1 with TRBJ1-5; a weak D match, TRBD1 (5 bases). Germline CDR1 DFQATT, CDR2 SNEGSKA (reference sequence). V gave up 3 bases and J gave up 0 bases, with 12 bases separating them. The CDR3 extends over 15 amino acids. The CDR3 coding sequence is TGCAGTGCTAGGGGAACAGGAAATAGCAATCAGCCCCAGCATTTT. As protein: CSARGTGNSNQPQHF.

V usage is TRBV7-2 and J usage is TRBJ1-5; 7 bases are a match to TRBD1. CDR1 is SGHTA and CDR2 is FQGNSA in the germline V gene. The CDR3 contains 14 residues. V shed 4 bases, J shed 4 bases, and the junction held 4 bases outside the gene matches. CDR3 coding DNA: TGTGCCAGCAGCTCTCGACAGGGTAATCAGCCCCAGCATTTT. It translates to CASSSRQGNQPQHF.

The chain is built from TRBV29-1 and TRBJ2-5; 7 bases agree with TRBD2. CDR3 length: 12 residues. Germline CDR1 is SQVTM and CDR2 is ANQGSEA. Trimming took 4 bases from V and 5 from J; bases not matched to a gene: 4. The CDR3 spells CSVVGRPETQYF. The CDR3 DNA sequence: TGCAGCGTTGTCGGGAGGCCCGAGACCCAGTACTTC.